This passage covers 9 T cell receptor beta chains from one sample sequenced in a study of blood T cells in healthy people across ages. Primed by a sample-barcoded 5' primer and a J-beta primer mix, a second PCR proceeded for 7 to 11 cycles. MiXCR, applied by TCRdb to the 5' RACE reads, yields one record per CDR3 protein. The data show about 970,000 distinct CDR3 sequences, roughly 51% seen once. Sequences were obtained from blood. The receptors come from a woman aged 55-70 years in good health.

In this sample, this clonotype turned up a few times. This chain joins TRBV20-1 and TRBJ2-4; 7 positions match TRBD1. Germline CDR1 and CDR2: DFQATT and SNEGSKA (reference sequence). V dropped 5 bases and J dropped 3; count of bases not matched to a gene: 10. The CDR3 covers 15 residues. The CDR3 DNA reads as TGCAGTGCTGCTAGGCCCGGGACAGTCAAAAACATTCAGTACTTC. Encoded protein: CSAARPGTVKNIQYF.

This clonotype has only a few counts. CDR3 nucleotides: TGCAGTGCTAGAGACCCGGTCAGGGAATACAATGAGCAGTTCTTC. It specifies CSARDPVREYNEQFF. The genes are TRBV20-1 and TRBJ2-1; maybe TRBD1 (5 bases). Trimming stripped 0 bases from V and 4 bases from J, with 13 bases between. In germline, CDR1 is DFQATT, CDR2 SNEGSKA (reference sequence). CDR3 size: 15 residues.

The chain couples TRBV13 to TRBJ2-7; 11 positions agree with TRBD2. The DNA matches TRBJ2-5 better at its end, which makes the J call doubtful. The CDR3 is 17 amino acids. The germline CDR1 and CDR2 sequences are PRHDT and FYEKMQ (reference sequence). The CDR3 reads CASSLPLAGEGQETQYF. CDR3 sequence (DNA): TGTGCCAGCAGCTTACCACTAGCGGGAGAGGGCCAAGAGACCCAGTACTTC.

V and J are TRBV20-1 and TRBJ2-7, with 7 bases matching TRBD2. The CDR3 extends over 15 amino acids. The J segment lost 7 bases and the V segment lost 1 base, leaving 13 bases of the junction unmatched. CDR1 and CDR2 from the germline V gene are DFQATT and SNEGSKA (reference sequence). CDR3 sequence: CSARVKAGVSNEQYF. CDR3 nucleotides: TGCAGTGCTAGAGTAAAGGCGGGAGTTAGTAATGAGCAGTACTTC.

The rearrangement uses TRBV2 and TRBJ1-6, with 7 bases aligning to TRBD1. V gave up 5 bases and J gave up 10 bases; unmatched junction bases: 11. This CDR3 has 15 amino acids. Germline V gives CDR1 SNHLY, CDR2 FYNNEI. The CDR3 spells CASSTDRDRKSPLHF. The CDR3 DNA sequence: TGTGCCAGCAGTACCGACAGGGATCGAAAATCACCCCTCCACTTT.

This chain joins TRBV6-1 and TRBJ2-1, with 7 bases matching TRBD1. The CDR3 is made up of 14 amino acids. Germline CDR1 is MNHNS and CDR2 is SASEGT. The V and J ends lost 7 bases and 0 bases, in that order; junction bases with no gene match: 3. The CDR3 coding sequence is TGTGCCAGCACTTGGGACAGCTCCTACAATGAGCAGTTCTTC. This translates into CASTWDSSYNEQFF.

This clonotype occurred a few times. This chain uses TRBV28 with TRBJ2-1, with TRBD2 identical over 7 bases. The CDR3 has 15 residues. CDR1 and CDR2 from the germline V gene are MDHEN and SYDVKM. The V and J ends lost 5 bases and 6 bases, in that order; junction bases with no gene match: 10. The CDR3 DNA sequence: TGTGCCAGCAGTGTACCCGGGACTACGGGCAATGAGCAGTTCTTC. Translating gives CASSVPGTTGNEQFF.

This clonotype was observed a handful of times. This chain uses TRBV4-1 with TRBJ1-2, with 8 bases fitting TRBD1. The trim removed 3 bases at V and 6 bases at J, leaving 12 bases unmatched. CDR3 length equals 16 residues. Germline-derived CDR1 and CDR2 are MGHRA and YSYEKL. Here the CDR3 reads CASSHEKDRVRNGYTF. The DNA of the CDR3 is TGCGCCAGCAGCCACGAAAAGGACAGGGTTCGGAATGGCTACACCTTC.

This clonotype was counted only a few times. The V call is TRBV30, the J call TRBJ2-5; no firm D call. The V gene lost 2 bases and the J gene lost 0 bases, with 4 bases spanning the gap. CDR3 length equals 12 residues. CDR1 GTSNPN and CDR2 SVGIG come from the germline V gene (reference sequence). The chain's CDR3 is CAWSRNQETQYF. The CDR3 nucleotides are TGTGCCTGGAGTCGGAACCAAGAGACCCAGTACTTC.